This T cell receptor beta chain was captured in a study of blood T cell repertoires in COVID-19. Looking at the study overall: Samples taken during acute and convalescent COVID-19 were collected in the United States, Italy and Spain. T cells, B-cell-depleted T cells, or PBMCs provided the cDNA or gDNA that served as material.

Per the original data handling: The assay estimated nucleated cells by amplifying reference gene primers. Sequencing was performed with immunoSEQ multiplex PCR; in TCRdb, only in-frame clones are kept and a portion is missing. The DNA was the basis for D and trimming; V, J and clone size are from that table. The sample contains 100,000 to 150,000 clones, around four fifths of which appear only once. The sequence was obtained from a man of 80 years or more with active or convalescent COVID-19. The specimen was peripheral blood.

CDR3 DNA sequence: TGCAGTGCTAGTAGGGACTCCGCAAGGGGGACCCAGTACTTC. Translated, it gives CSASRDSARGTQYF. The chain links TRBV20-1 to TRBJ2-5, with D tentatively TRBD2 (6 bases). The CDR3 runs to 14 residues. Germline loops: CDR1 DFQATT, CDR2 SNEGSKA (reference sequence). V was pared by 3 bases and J by 7 bases, with 18 bases between.